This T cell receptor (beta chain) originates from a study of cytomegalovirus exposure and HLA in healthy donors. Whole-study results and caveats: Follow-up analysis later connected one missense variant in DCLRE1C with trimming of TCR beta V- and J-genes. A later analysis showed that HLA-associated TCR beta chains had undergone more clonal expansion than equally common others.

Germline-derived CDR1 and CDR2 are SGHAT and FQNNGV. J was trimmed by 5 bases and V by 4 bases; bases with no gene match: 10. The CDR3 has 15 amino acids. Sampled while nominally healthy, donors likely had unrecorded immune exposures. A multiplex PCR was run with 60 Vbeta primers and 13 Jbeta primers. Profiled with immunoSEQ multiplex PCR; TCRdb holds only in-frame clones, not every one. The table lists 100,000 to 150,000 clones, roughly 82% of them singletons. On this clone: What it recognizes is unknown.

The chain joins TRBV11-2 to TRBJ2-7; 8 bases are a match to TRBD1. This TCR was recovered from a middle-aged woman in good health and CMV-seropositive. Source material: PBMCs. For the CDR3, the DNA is TGTGCCAGCAGCTCGTCGACAGGGGTTCACAACGAGCAGTACTTC. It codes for CASSSSTGVHNEQYF.